One and the same sample provided the 30 T cell receptor beta chains below, sequenced in a study of blood T cell repertoires in COVID-19. Clones were read by immunoSEQ multiplex PCR, and TCRdb kept only the in-frame ones, dropping some. The data contain under 150,000 clones, more than 80% of them singletons. Sequencing was carried out using peripheral blood. All receptors come from a woman in her fifties or sixties with COVID-19, enrolled during active disease.

The chain is built from TRBV27 and TRBJ1-4; TRBD1 matches 10 bases. The CDR3 is 19 amino acids. The germline CDR1 and CDR2 sequences are MNHEY and SMNVEV (reference sequence). The junction had 20 bases not matched to a gene; V was cut back by 5 bases and J by 8 bases. CDR3: CASSSIVGTGVGLREKLFF. CDR3 sequence (DNA): TGTGCCAGCAGTAGTATAGTTGGGACAGGGGTAGGACTGCGGGAAAAACTGTTTTTT.

The V gene is TRBV19, the J gene TRBJ2-1; 9 bases align to TRBD2. Per germline, CDR1 LNHDA and CDR2 SQIVND (reference sequence). This CDR3 has 13 residues. J gave up 5 bases and V 9 bases, and 5 bases lay outside the gene matches. CDR3 protein: CASDSGGNNEQFF. CDR3 in DNA: TGTGCCAGCGACAGCGGGGGGAACAATGAGCAGTTCTTC.

The rearrangement links TRBV19 to TRBJ2-7; D is unresolved. V dropped 3 bases and J dropped 2 bases, with 11 bases sitting between them. Looked up from germline, CDR1 is LNHDA and CDR2 is SQIVND (reference sequence). The CDR3 loop spans 14 amino acids. CDR3 nucleotides: TGTGCCAGTAGTATTTCAACTGAGACCTACGAGCAGTACTTC. Its translation is CASSISTETYEQYF.

The chain carries TRBV19 and TRBJ1-1; the D gene is possibly TRBD1 (6 bases). CDR3 length: 17 residues. Germline CDR1 LNHDA, CDR2 SQIVND (reference sequence). V was clipped by 4 bases and J by 2 bases, with 20 bases between them. This CDR3 is CASSRTSQGWGNTEAFF. CDR3 sequence (DNA): TGTGCCAGTAGTAGGACTTCACAGGGATGGGGAAACACTGAAGCTTTCTTT.

The rearrangement joins TRBV10-2 to TRBJ1-3, with 9 bases identical to TRBD1. The CDR3 is 17 residues long. After removal of 6 bases from V and 2 bases from J, the junction contained 11 bases not matched to a gene. Germline V gene sequence: CDR1 WSHSY, CDR2 SAAADI. The CDR3 DNA follows: TGCGCCAGCAGAACCGGGACAGGGAGTGGAGCTGGAAACACCATATATTTT. Translated, it gives CASRTGTGSGAGNTIYF.

This clone was counted a single time. V and J are TRBV2 and TRBJ1-5; 7 positions agree with TRBD1. The V gene end was trimmed by 6 bases and the J gene end by 3 bases; junction bases not matched to a gene: 2. Germline CDR1 SNHLY, CDR2 FYNNEI. CDR3 size: 13 residues. The CDR3 sequence: CASRGQPNQPQHF. The CDR3 DNA follows: TGTGCCAGCAGGGGACAGCCCAATCAGCCCCAGCATTTT.

The gene calls are TRBV2 and TRBJ2-1; 13 bases are a match to TRBD2. V trimming: 6 bases; J trimming: 7 bases; junction bases outside the gene matches: 6. CDR1 and CDR2 from the germline V gene are SNHLY and FYNNEI. The CDR3 covers 15 residues. CDR3 in DNA: TGTGCCAGCAGCGGGGCGACTAGCGGGGGGAATGAGCAGTTCTTC. It is translated as CASSGATSGGNEQFF.

This clone was seen once. The chain is built from TRBV30 and TRBJ1-1; no definite D call. V was cut by 0 bases and J by 7 bases, with 15 bases left in between. The CDR3 covers 14 residues. Germline values: CDR1 GTSNPN, CDR2 SVGIG (reference sequence). The CDR3 loop reads CAWSVGGIDGEAFF. As DNA, the CDR3 is TGTGCCTGGAGTGTTGGAGGGATCGATGGTGAAGCTTTCTTT.

This chain joins TRBV5-1 and TRBJ2-6, with 8 bases fitting TRBD2. In germline, CDR1 is SGHRS, CDR2 YFSETQ. CDR3 length: 17 amino acids. The junction had 3 bases not matched to a gene; V was cut back by 1 base and J by 0 bases. The CDR3 here is CASSLTSGTSGANVLTF. CDR3 nucleotide sequence: TGCGCCAGCAGCTTGACTAGCGGAACCTCTGGGGCCAACGTCCTGACTTTC.

This sequence joins TRBV2 and TRBJ2-7, with TRBD1 matching over 11 bases. The CDR3 sequence is 14 residues long. The J segment lost 9 bases and the V segment lost 6 bases, leaving 10 bases of the junction unmatched. CDR1 SNHLY and CDR2 FYNNEI come from the germline V gene. The CDR3 DNA reads as TGTGCCAGCAGGCCCGGACAGGGGGCCTTTGGGCAGTACTTC. It specifies CASRPGQGAFGQYF.

The chain recombines TRBV24-1 with TRBJ2-3; tentative D call: TRBD2 (5 bases). The CDR3 has 16 residues. Looked up from germline, CDR1 is KGHDR and CDR2 is SFDVKD. Trimming shortened V by 3 bases and J by 6 bases, and 18 bases separated the two germline ends. DNA of the CDR3: TGTGCCACCAGTGATCCTGGACTGGAGGCATCGGATACGCAGTATTTT. It encodes CATSDPGLEASDTQYF.

The V and J genes are TRBV4-3 and TRBJ1-4, with D unresolved. The V gene's germline CDR1 is LGHNA and CDR2 YSLEER. Trimming cost V 6 bases and J 0 bases, with 14 bases left between them. The CDR3 is 16 amino acids. In DNA form, the CDR3 reads TGCGCCAGCAGTCCTACCTTTCAGGCAACTAATGAAAAACTGTTTTTT. Its translation is CASSPTFQATNEKLFF.

This clone appeared a few times. V usage is TRBV6-5 and J usage is TRBJ1-2, with 8 bases identical to TRBD1. This CDR3 contains 13 residues. Trimming cost V 2 bases and J 7 bases; bases outside gene matches: 3. Germline V gene sequence: CDR1 MNHEY, CDR2 SVGAGI. Here the CDR3 reads CASSYRTGTGYTF. In nucleotides, the CDR3 is TGTGCCAGCAGTTACCGGACAGGGACTGGCTACACCTTC.

The J gene is TRBJ2-1, the V gene TRBV9, with a tentative D call TRBD1 (5 bases). There are 15 residues in the CDR3. Germline assignment: CDR1 SGDLS and CDR2 YYNGEE. Trimming took 0 bases from V and 4 from J, leaving 11 bases between them. In DNA form, the CDR3 reads TGTGCCAGCAGCGTAGGTCTGGGGCTATACAATGAGCAGTTCTTC. Translating it yields CASSVGLGLYNEQFF.

This chain links TRBV10-3 with TRBJ1-6; 7 nucleotides match TRBD1. Germline V lookup: CDR1 ENHRY, CDR2 SYGVKD. The CDR3 spans 15 residues. The V segment lost 11 bases and the J segment 7 bases; nucleotides outside the gene matches: 14. The CDR3 DNA sequence: TGTGCCGTCCGACAGATTGGGACAGACAATTCACCCCTCCACTTT. Its translation: CAVRQIGTDNSPLHF.

The chain has TRBV7-2 and TRBJ2-5; tentatively, D is TRBD2 (6 bases). The V end was cut by 4 bases, the J end by 1 base, with 13 bases between. Germline values: CDR1 SGHTA, CDR2 FQGNSA. The length of the CDR3 is 15 residues. CDR3 coding DNA: TGTGCCAGCAGCTACCCATTGGGGGGCCAAGAGACCCAGTACTTC. This codes for CASSYPLGGQETQYF. Filled out from reference TRBV7-2 and TRBJ2-5, the complete variable domain reads GAGVSQSPSNKVTEKGKDVELRCDPISGHTALYWYRQSLGQGLEFLIYFQGNSAPDKSGLPSDRFSAERTGGSVSTLTIQRTQQEDSAVYLCASSYPLGGQETQYFGPGTRLLVL.

The chain links TRBV18 to TRBJ1-2; a possible D gene is TRBD1 (5 bases). Per the germline V gene, CDR1 is KGHSH and CDR2 is LQKENI. V dropped 0 bases and J dropped 3 bases, with 8 bases sitting between them. The CDR3 sequence is 14 residues long. The CDR3 region is CASSPPGVDYGYTF. DNA for the CDR3: TGTGCCAGCTCACCACCAGGGGTCGACTATGGCTACACCTTC.

V and J are TRBV19 and TRBJ2-6; D not resolved. The germline V gene encodes CDR1 LNHDA and CDR2 SQIVND (reference sequence). The CDR3 is made up of 15 amino acids. V was shortened by 8 bases and J by 1 base, with 12 bases between the two germline ends. The CDR3 nucleotides are TGTGCCAGTTGCGATGTAGTATCTGGGGCCAACGTCCTGACTTTC. This codes for CASCDVVSGANVLTF.

This clone was seen just once. This chain joins TRBV18 and TRBJ1-2; the match to TRBD1 covers 7 bases. The CDR3 spans 14 residues. Germline values: CDR1 KGHSH, CDR2 LQKENI. Trimming took 6 bases from V and 8 from J; bases not matched to a gene: 12. CDR3 sequence (DNA): TGTGCCAGCTCCCCCGGGGACAGTCCCGAGGGCTACACCTTC. Protein sequence: CASSPGDSPEGYTF.

This sequence joins TRBV7-8 and TRBJ2-1; 12 nucleotides match TRBD1. This CDR3 has 15 amino acids. The germline CDR1 and CDR2 sequences are SGHVS and FQNEAQ. The V and J ends lost 5 bases and 9 bases, in that order; junction bases with no gene match: 8. The CDR3 DNA is TGTGCCAGCAGCGACCGGGACAGGGGGCCTCTTGAGCAGTTCTTC. Amino acids: CASSDRDRGPLEQFF.

The rearrangement uses TRBV9 and TRBJ1-1; perhaps TRBD1 as D (5 bases). Trimming pared 4 bases from V and 1 base from J, leaving 14 bases between. Looked up from germline, CDR1 is SGDLS and CDR2 is YYNGEE. There are 15 residues in the CDR3. The CDR3 DNA is TGTGCCAGCAGCACCAACCCCACAGGGAACACTGAAGCTTTCTTT. Amino acid sequence: CASSTNPTGNTEAFF. The variable domain in full, completed from reference TRBV9 and TRBJ1-1, reads DSGVTQTPKHLITATGQRVTLRCSPRSGDLSVYWYQQSLDQGLQFLIQYYNGEERAKGNILERFSAQQFPDLHSELNLSSLELGDSALYFCASSTNPTGNTEAFFGQGTRLTVV.

This clone turned up a few times. V gene TRBV24-1 combines with J gene TRBJ2-5; weak D call: TRBD1 (6 bases). The CDR3 totals 15 residues. Germline values: CDR1 KGHDR, CDR2 SFDVKD. Trimming removed 2 bases at V and 1 base at J, with 10 bases between. The CDR3 nucleotides read TGTGCCACCAGTGATTCTCGGACAGCCCAAGAGACCCAGTACTTC. Protein product: CATSDSRTAQETQYF.

The chain carries TRBV5-1 and TRBJ1-1; 9 positions match TRBD1. Trimming took 3 bases from V and 6 from J; bases not matched to a gene: 9. The CDR3 totals 15 residues. Germline CDR1 is SGHRS and CDR2 is YFSETQ. CDR3 nucleotides: TGCGCCAGCAGCTCATGGACAGGGGTCAACGCTGAAGCTTTCTTT. This codes for CASSSWTGVNAEAFF. Drawing the rest from reference TRBV5-1 and TRBJ1-1, the complete variable domain is KAGVTQTPRYLIKTRGQQVTLSCSPISGHRSVSWYQQTPGQGLQFLFEYFSETQRNKGNFPGRFSGRQFSNSRSEMNVSTLELGDSALYLCASSSWTGVNAEAFFGQGTRLTVV.

The chain couples TRBV12-5 to TRBJ2-1; 8 bases map to TRBD1. Germline trimming cut 6 bases from V and 6 bases from J; bases unmatched to any gene: 16. The CDR3 extends over 17 amino acids. Germline V CDR1 and CDR2: LGHNT, FRNRAP. CDR3 in amino acids: CASGTTRQGTGFNEQFF. Written as DNA, the CDR3 is TGTGCTAGTGGCACGACTCGACAGGGGACGGGCTTCAATGAGCAGTTCTTC.

This sequence joins TRBV4-3 and TRBJ2-1, with TRBD2 matching over 7 bases. V shed 1 base and J 7 bases; nucleotides not matched to a gene: 13. CDR3 length equals 17 residues. The germline gives CDR1 LGHNA, CDR2 YSLEER. CDR3 loop: CASSQASGGGIQNEQFF. The CDR3 coding sequence is TGCGCCAGCAGCCAAGCCTCGGGCGGGGGAATTCAGAATGAGCAGTTCTTC.

This chain uses TRBV11-2 with TRBJ1-1; D is possibly TRBD1 (5 bases). The V gene's germline CDR1 is SGHAT and CDR2 FQNNGV. V lost 3 bases, J lost 1 base, and 9 bases lay in between. The CDR3 extends over 14 amino acids. DNA for the CDR3: TGTGCCAGCAGCTTTTCCGGGGGGAACACTGAAGCTTTCTTT. It specifies CASSFSGGNTEAFF.

The chain combines TRBV9 with TRBJ2-3; the match to TRBD2 covers 9 bases. CDR3 size: 16 residues. Unmatched junction bases numbered 5, after V lost 0 bases and J lost 3 bases. Germline CDR1 reads SGDLS; CDR2 reads YYNGEE. The CDR3 DNA reads TGTGCCAGCAGCGTAGACCCTAGCGGGGTTACAGATACGCAGTATTTT. This sequence encodes CASSVDPSGVTDTQYF.

This chain uses TRBV9 with TRBJ1-1; D might be TRBD1 (5 bases). Per germline, CDR1 SGDLS and CDR2 YYNGEE. V was shortened by 0 bases and J by 7 bases, with 13 bases between the two germline ends. This CDR3 has 14 amino acids. CDR3 protein: CASSVGRGTGEAFF. Here the CDR3 DNA reads TGTGCCAGCAGCGTAGGGAGGGGAACAGGTGAAGCTTTCTTT.

V and J are TRBV19 and TRBJ1-1; 7 bases align to TRBD1. Germline V gene data show CDR1 as LNHDA and CDR2 as SQIVND (reference sequence). The CDR3 extends over 13 amino acids. The junction had 4 bases not matched to a gene; V was cut back by 4 bases and J by 5 bases. This CDR3 reads CASSNRGRTEAFF. In DNA form, the CDR3 reads TGTGCCAGTAGTAACAGGGGAAGGACTGAAGCTTTCTTT.

Remarks on this clone: Other DNA sequences from this sample encode an identical CDR3 as well. The chain employs TRBV9 and TRBJ1-1; 7 nucleotides agree with TRBD1. The germline V gene encodes CDR1 SGDLS and CDR2 YYNGEE. The CDR3 consists of 15 residues. The V gene end was trimmed by 0 bases and the J gene end by 0 bases; junction bases not matched to a gene: 2. CDR3 region: CASSVGGQMNTEAFF. CDR3 DNA sequence: TGTGCCAGCAGCGTAGGGGGACAGATGAACACTGAAGCTTTCTTT. The full variable domain, rest sourced from reference TRBV9 and TRBJ1-1, is DSGVTQTPKHLITATGQRVTLRCSPRSGDLSVYWYQQSLDQGLQFLIQYYNGEERAKGNILERFSAQQFPDLHSELNLSSLELGDSALYFCASSVGGQMNTEAFFGQGTRLTVV.